These T cell receptor beta chains were read from a single sample in a study of blood T cell repertoires in COVID-19. TCRdb keeps only in-frame clones here, not all; method: immunoSEQ multiplex PCR. This table holds over 140,000 clones, more than 65% found once. The sequencing input was peripheral blood. These receptors were obtained from an older woman with acute or convalescent COVID-19. The CDR3 runs from the conserved cysteine through the conserved F or W. The D gene is left open where the match is weak. Size tells how often a clone was seen (once, few, many) or the class of an expanded clone, and some rows leave it out.

D gene: TRBD1; V gene: TRBV7-2; clone size: NA; J gene: TRBJ1-5; CDR3 DNA: TGTGCCAGCAGCCCACAGGGGGCAGCAAGGGGGCCCCAGCATTTT; CDR3 protein: CASSPQGAARGPQHF
D gene: TRBD1; V gene: TRBV4-2; clone size: NA; J gene: TRBJ2-2; CDR3 DNA: TGTGCCAGCAGCCAAGTGGACAGGGGCGCGGGTAACACCGGGGAGCTGTTTTTT; CDR3 protein: CASSQVDRGAGNTGELFF
D gene: NA; V gene: TRBV12-5; clone size: NA; J gene: TRBJ1-5; CDR3 DNA: TGTGCTAGTGGTCTAAGGGGACTGGAGCCCCAGCATTTT; CDR3 protein: CASGLRGLEPQHF
D gene: TRBD2; V gene: TRBV19; clone size: NA; J gene: TRBJ2-5; CDR3 DNA: TGTGCCAGTAGTCGGGGGGTGCGGGAGACCCAGTACTTC; CDR3 protein: CASSRGVRETQYF
D gene: NA; V gene: TRBV11-2; clone size: NA; J gene: TRBJ1-4; CDR3 DNA: TGTGCCAGCAGTCGACAGGCTAATGAAAAACTGTTTTTT; CDR3 protein: CASSRQANEKLFF
D gene: NA; V gene: TRBV10-3; clone size: NA; J gene: TRBJ1-1; CDR3 DNA: TGTGCCGCACAAGACAGTATGAACACTGAAGCTTTCTTT; CDR3 protein: CAAQDSMNTEAFF
D gene: NA; V gene: TRBV5-1; clone size: NA; J gene: TRBJ1-1; CDR3 DNA: TGCGCCAGCAGCCAGACAGGTGGGACCCTGAGCACTGAAGCTTTCTTT; CDR3 protein: CASSQTGGTLSTEAFF
D gene: TRBD1; V gene: TRBV6-5; clone size: NA; J gene: TRBJ2-2; CDR3 DNA: TGTGCCAGCATAGAGGGGGCGCGGGTCACCGGGGAGCTGTTTTTT; CDR3 protein: CASIEGARVTGELFF
D gene: NA; V gene: TRBV30; clone size: NA; J gene: TRBJ2-7; CDR3 DNA: TGTGCCTGGAGTGTCCTACAGGGACCCTTCGAGCAGTACTTC; CDR3 protein: CAWSVLQGPFEQYF
D gene: TRBD1; V gene: TRBV28; clone size: few; J gene: TRBJ1-5; CDR3 DNA: TGTGCCAGCAGTTCCACGGGACAGCGAAATCAGCCCCAGCATTTT; CDR3 protein: CASSSTGQRNQPQHF
D gene: TRBD2; V gene: TRBV13; clone size: NA; J gene: TRBJ2-1; CDR3 DNA: TGTGCCAGCAGCTTAGTCCCCCGACTAGCGCTTAGCAATGAGCAGTTCTTC; CDR3 protein: CASSLVPRLALSNEQFF
D gene: TRBD2; V gene: TRBV11-2; clone size: NA; J gene: TRBJ2-1; CDR3 DNA: TGTGCCAGCAGCTCACGGTCGGGGCTAGCGGGAGGAAATGAGCAGTTCTTC; CDR3 protein: CASSSRSGLAGGNEQFF
D gene: TRBD2; V gene: TRBV12-5; clone size: few; J gene: TRBJ2-7; CDR3 DNA: TGTGCTAGTGGTTTGGTACTAGCGAGGGGCCACTACGAGCAGTACTTC; CDR3 protein: CASGLVLARGHYEQYF
D gene: NA; V gene: TRBV29-1; clone size: NA; J gene: TRBJ2-1; CDR3 DNA: TGCAGCGTTGTGACACACTACAATGAGCAGTTCTTC; CDR3 protein: CSVVTHYNEQFF
D gene: NA; V gene: TRBV5-4; clone size: NA; J gene: TRBJ2-1; CDR3 DNA: TGTGCCAGCACCGGGACTTCCCCCAATGAGCAGTTCTTC; CDR3 protein: CASTGTSPNEQFF
D gene: NA; V gene: TRBV7-9; clone size: once; J gene: TRBJ1-6; CDR3 DNA: TGTGCCAGCTGCCCATCGGTAGATTCACCCCTCCACTTT; CDR3 protein: CASCPSVDSPLHF
D gene: NA; V gene: TRBV25-1; clone size: NA; J gene: TRBJ1-2; CDR3 DNA: TGTGCCAGCAGACCCTGGGAGGGCTATGGCTACACCTTC; CDR3 protein: CASRPWEGYGYTF
D gene: TRBD2; V gene: TRBV7-6; clone size: NA; J gene: TRBJ2-1; CDR3 DNA: TGTGCCAGCAGCCCTAGCGGAGAGGGCTACAATGAGCAGTTCTTC; CDR3 protein: CASSPSGEGYNEQFF
D gene: TRBD2; V gene: TRBV19; clone size: NA; J gene: TRBJ2-1; CDR3 DNA: TGTGCCAGTAGCCACCGGACTAGCGGGAGTCACTATGAGCAGTTCTTC; CDR3 protein: CASSHRTSGSHYEQFF
D gene: TRBD2; V gene: TRBV7-8; clone size: NA; J gene: TRBJ2-2; CDR3 DNA: TGTGCCAGCAGCGAGGGACTAGCGGGAGCTGGGGGCGGGGAGCTGTTTTTT; CDR3 protein: CASSEGLAGAGGGELFF
D gene: NA; V gene: TRBV10-3; clone size: NA; J gene: TRBJ1-1; CDR3 DNA: TGTGCCATCAGTCAAACCGGGACACGGAACACTGAAGCTTTCTTT; CDR3 protein: CAISQTGTRNTEAFF
D gene: NA; V gene: TRBV2; clone size: NA; J gene: TRBJ1-4; CDR3 DNA: TGTGCCAGCAACCAGCGGGGGTTCAATGAAAAACTGTTTTTT; CDR3 protein: CASNQRGFNEKLFF
D gene: NA; V gene: TRBV24-1; clone size: NA; J gene: TRBJ1-2; CDR3 DNA: TGTGCCACCAGTGATCGAACGGGCTATGGCTACACCTTC; CDR3 protein: CATSDRTGYGYTF
D gene: NA; V gene: TRBV6-5; clone size: NA; J gene: TRBJ2-5; CDR3 DNA: TGTGCCAGCCGGGACACTCATCAAGAGACCCAGTACTTC; CDR3 protein: CASRDTHQETQYF
D gene: NA; V gene: TRBV9; clone size: NA; J gene: TRBJ1-2; CDR3 DNA: TGTGCCAGCAGCGTAGATGCCAGATATGGCTACACCTTC; CDR3 protein: CASSVDARYGYTF
D gene: TRBD2; V gene: TRBV7-9; clone size: NA; J gene: TRBJ2-1; CDR3 DNA: TGTGCCAGCAGCCCGCCGGGACTAGCGGTCAATGAGCAGTTCTTC; CDR3 protein: CASSPPGLAVNEQFF
D gene: NA; V gene: TRBV7-9; clone size: few; J gene: TRBJ2-1; CDR3 DNA: TGTGCCAGCAGGAAGGTCGCGGGCACGGCTTACAATGAGCAGTTCTTC; CDR3 protein: CASRKVAGTAYNEQFF
D gene: NA; V gene: TRBV7-8; clone size: few; J gene: TRBJ2-7; CDR3 DNA: TGTGCCAGCAGCCCCCGGACAGCCTACGAGCAGTACTTC; CDR3 protein: CASSPRTAYEQYF
D gene: TRBD2; V gene: TRBV5-1; clone size: NA; J gene: TRBJ2-1; CDR3 DNA: TGCGCCAGCAGCTTCCAAACTAGCGGTCTCTACAATGAGCAGTTCTTC; CDR3 protein: CASSFQTSGLYNEQFF
D gene: NA; V gene: TRBV4-1; clone size: NA; J gene: TRBJ2-5; CDR3 DNA: TGCGCCAGCAGCCGCGGACAGAAAGAGACCCAGTACTTC; CDR3 protein: CASSRGQKETQYF
D gene: NA; V gene: TRBV28; clone size: NA; J gene: TRBJ1-2; CDR3 DNA: TGTGCCAGCAGTTTAGATAGGTGGAGTTACACCTTC; CDR3 protein: CASSLDRWSYTF
D gene: NA; V gene: TRBV27; clone size: NA; J gene: TRBJ2-3; CDR3 DNA: TGTGCCAGCAGTCCCCTTCTGGGAGTGACAGATACGCAGTATTTT; CDR3 protein: CASSPLLGVTDTQYF
D gene: NA; V gene: TRBV28; clone size: NA; J gene: TRBJ1-1; CDR3 DNA: TGTGCCAGCAGGATAGGGGTATCTGAAGCTTTCTTT; CDR3 protein: CASRIGVSEAFF
D gene: TRBD2; V gene: TRBV7-8; clone size: NA; J gene: TRBJ2-3; CDR3 DNA: TGTGCCAGCAGCTCCACTAGCGGGGCTGGAGATACGCAGTATTTT; CDR3 protein: CASSSTSGAGDTQYF
D gene: TRBD1; V gene: TRBV7-7; clone size: NA; J gene: TRBJ2-7; CDR3 DNA: TGTGCCAGCAGCTTGGGACAGGGGTCCTACTCCTACGAGCAGTACTTC; CDR3 protein: CASSLGQGSYSYEQYF
D gene: TRBD2; V gene: TRBV29-1; clone size: NA; J gene: TRBJ2-3; CDR3 DNA: TGCAGCGGTACCGGGACTAGGACAGATACGCAGTATTTT; CDR3 protein: CSGTGTRTDTQYF
D gene: NA; V gene: TRBV19; clone size: NA; J gene: TRBJ2-7; CDR3 DNA: TGTGCCAGTAGACTCTTAGCGGCTCCGGGGTACGAGCAGTACTTC; CDR3 protein: CASRLLAAPGYEQYF
D gene: NA; V gene: TRBV15; clone size: NA; J gene: TRBJ2-1; CDR3 DNA: TGTGCCACCAGCAGAGGAAAAAGGAGCTCCTACAATGAGCAGTTCTTC; CDR3 protein: CATSRGKRSSYNEQFF
D gene: TRBD1; V gene: TRBV2; clone size: few; J gene: TRBJ1-5; CDR3 DNA: TGTGCCAGCAAACTAGACAGGGACAATCAGCCCCAGCATTTT; CDR3 protein: CASKLDRDNQPQHF
D gene: NA; V gene: TRBV25-1; clone size: few; J gene: TRBJ1-4; CDR3 DNA: TGTGCCAGCAGTGAATCAGGCAGGGAAAAACTGTTTTTT; CDR3 protein: CASSESGREKLFF
D gene: NA; V gene: TRBV6-5; clone size: NA; J gene: TRBJ1-5; CDR3 DNA: TGTGCCAGCAGTCGGGGTAGTGGCAATCAGCCCCAGCATTTT; CDR3 protein: CASSRGSGNQPQHF
D gene: NA; V gene: TRBV5-6; clone size: NA; J gene: TRBJ1-2; CDR3 DNA: TGTGCCAGCAGCGGCGGGGTCTATGGCTACACCTTC; CDR3 protein: CASSGGVYGYTF
D gene: NA; V gene: TRBV6-2/TRBV6-3; clone size: few; J gene: TRBJ2-7; CDR3 DNA: TGTGCCAGCAGTTACTCGGCGGTCTCCTACGAGCAGTACTTC; CDR3 protein: CASSYSAVSYEQYF
D gene: TRBD1; V gene: TRBV3-1/TRBV3-2; clone size: NA; J gene: TRBJ2-7; CDR3 DNA: TGTGCCAGCAGCTCTCATGGGGACAGCGCCTACGAGCAGTACTTC; CDR3 protein: CASSSHGDSAYEQYF
D gene: TRBD2; V gene: TRBV7-7; clone size: NA; J gene: TRBJ2-3; CDR3 DNA: TGTGCTAGCAGCTTAGGACTAGCGGGAGAGGCAGATACGCAGTATTTT; CDR3 protein: CASSLGLAGEADTQYF